One sample yielded the 24 T cell receptor beta chains listed below, sequenced in a study of Ad26.COV2.S vaccination and SARS-CoV-2 variants. Treatment given: roughly 18 received Ad26.COV2.S at low or high dose, single or two shots; a few received placebo; per-sample allocation not given. Collection of samples fell on day 63 after the first vaccine or placebo injection. Assay used: immunoSEQ multiplex PCR; TCRdb lists only in-frame clones, some missing. Of 350,000 to 450,000 clones in the sample, approximately 91% were seen once. This material consisted of peripheral blood, taken in a trial of Ad26.COV2.S vaccine versus placebo. The source is a person aged 18-65 years who received the Ad26.COV2.S COVID-19 vaccine or a placebo.

V is TRBV5-1 and J is TRBJ2-7, with D possibly being TRBD2 (5 bases). CDR3 size: 13 residues. Germline V gene data show CDR1 as SGHRS and CDR2 as YFSETQ. The ends were cut back, 0 bases at V and 4 bases at J, with 8 bases in the middle. The CDR3 reads CASSLEAAYEQYF. CDR3 DNA sequence: TGCGCCAGCAGCTTGGAAGCGGCGTACGAGCAGTACTTC.

The chain employs TRBV4-3 and TRBJ1-2; D remains unclear. CDR1 is LGHNA, CDR2 YSLEER, per germline. V lost 0 bases, J lost 2 bases, and 7 bases lay in between. The CDR3 is 14 residues long. The CDR3 bases are TGCGCCAGCAGCCAAGACCCAGTCAACTATGGCTACACCTTC. It encodes CASSQDPVNYGYTF.

The V and J genes are TRBV27 and TRBJ2-5; 7 bases align to TRBD2. CDR3 length: 14 residues. Germline lookup yields CDR1 MNHEY and CDR2 SMNVEV (reference sequence). The junction had 10 bases not matched to a gene; V was cut back by 6 bases and J by 6 bases. CDR3 nucleotides: TGTGCCAGCAGACGTTGGGAGGGGAGCAAGACCCAGTACTTC. It is translated as CASRRWEGSKTQYF.

This chain connects TRBV5-6 to TRBJ1-1, with TRBD1 matching 8 bases. The CDR3 totals 17 residues. The V gene's germline CDR1 is SGHDT and CDR2 YYEEEE. Losses at the gene ends were 3 bases for V and 2 bases for J; bases not matched to a gene: 12. Written as DNA, the CDR3 is TGTGCCAGCAGCTCTATACGGGACAGGCTCATTAACACTGAAGCTTTCTTT. This encodes CASSSIRDRLINTEAFF. The whole variable domain, filled in from reference TRBV5-6 and TRBJ1-1, reads DAGVTQSPTHLIKTRGQQVTLRCSPKSGHDTVSWYQQALGQGPQFIFQYYEEEERQRGNFPDRFSGHQFPNYSSELNVNALLLGDSALYLCASSSIRDRLINTEAFFGQGTRLTVV.

This sequence joins TRBV23-1 and TRBJ2-3, with D perhaps assigned TRBD1 or TRBD2 (6 bases each). TRBV23-1 is flagged as an ORF with uncertain function. V was pared by 0 bases and J by 7 bases, with 20 bases between. The CDR3 is made up of 17 amino acids. The CDR3: CASSQSCFRGLVNTQYF. The CDR3 DNA is TGCGCCAGCAGTCAATCGTGTTTCCGGGGGCTGGTAAATACGCAGTATTTT.

J is TRBJ2-3 and V is TRBV5-8; possibly TRBD1 for D (5 bases). Germline CDR1 is SGHTS and CDR2 is YDEGEE. This CDR3 is built from 14 residues. V lost 2 bases and J lost 0, with 7 bases in between. In DNA form, the CDR3 reads TGTGCCAGCAGCTTATACAGGAGCACAGATACGCAGTATTTT. It encodes CASSLYRSTDTQYF. The variable domain in full, completed from reference TRBV5-8 and TRBJ2-3, reads EAGVTQSPTHLIKTRGQQATLRCSPISGHTSVYWYQQALGLGLQFLLWYDEGEERNRGNFPPRFSGRQFPNYSSELNVNALELEDSALYLCASSLYRSTDTQYFGPGTRLTVL.

The J gene is TRBJ2-1, the V gene TRBV24-1; a weak D match, TRBD2 (6 bases). Germline V gives CDR1 KGHDR, CDR2 SFDVKD. The CDR3 spans 15 residues. V was clipped by 3 bases and J by 4 bases, with 12 bases between them. The CDR3: CATSDDGGAYNEQFF. For the CDR3, the DNA is TGTGCCACCAGTGATGACGGCGGGGCGTACAATGAGCAGTTCTTC.

The chain has TRBV29-1 and TRBJ2-5, with TRBD2 matching 9 bases. The CDR3 has 14 residues. V lost 7 bases and J lost 5; bases outside the gene matches: 11. The germline CDR1 and CDR2 sequences are SQVTM and ANQGSEA. The CDR3 loop is CSATPSGIGETQYF. The CDR3, as DNA: TGCAGCGCTACTCCTAGCGGGATAGGGGAGACCCAGTACTTC.

This clone was seen just once. The rearrangement links TRBV9 to TRBJ2-1, with D perhaps matching TRBD1 (6 bases). Germline CDR1 and CDR2: SGDLS and YYNGEE. V gave up 3 bases and J gave up 2 bases, with 12 bases separating them. The CDR3 is made up of 15 amino acids. The CDR3 DNA reads TGTGCCAGCAGCGAGGTGGGGGACACCTACAATGAGCAGTTCTTC. Amino acid sequence: CASSEVGDTYNEQFF.

The rearrangement links TRBV18 to TRBJ2-1; possible D gene TRBD2, 5 bases. V lost 4 bases and J lost 5, with 15 bases in between. The CDR3 is 15 amino acids. Germline V gene sequence: CDR1 KGHSH, CDR2 LQKENI. As DNA, the CDR3 is TGTGCCAGCTCACGCAGCCGGGATTTCCACAATGAGCAGTTCTTC. Encoded protein: CASSRSRDFHNEQFF.

CDR3 sequence (DNA): TGTGCCAGTACCGCAACAGGGATTCCCTACAATGAGCAGTTCTTC. Its translation: CASTATGIPYNEQFF. The chain employs TRBV19 and TRBJ2-1; D may be TRBD1 (6 bases). This CDR3 contains 15 residues. The germline gives CDR1 LNHDA, CDR2 SQIVND (reference sequence). Trimming left V 7 bases short and J 2 bases short, with 15 bases between.

This sequence joins TRBV4-1 and TRBJ2-7; 7 bases map to TRBD1. Trimming at V came to 3 bases and at J to 2 bases, leaving 7 bases not matched to a gene. This CDR3 spans 15 amino acids. CDR1 is MGHRA and CDR2 is YSYEKL in the germline V gene. The CDR3 protein is CASSQQQGSPYEQYF. In DNA, the CDR3 is TGCGCCAGCAGCCAGCAACAGGGGTCCCCCTACGAGCAGTACTTC.

V is TRBV6-2 or TRBV6-3 and J is TRBJ2-4; TRBD1 matches at 10 bases. Germline CDR1 and CDR2: MNHEY and SVGEGT. After removal of 2 bases from V and 1 base from J, the junction contained 2 bases not matched to a gene. This CDR3 contains 16 residues. The chain's CDR3 is CASSYLDRGAKNIQYF. DNA of the CDR3: TGTGCCAGCAGTTACCTGGACAGGGGGGCCAAAAACATTCAGTACTTC.

This clone showed up just a few times. The rearrangement uses TRBV10-2 and TRBJ1-1; D possibly corresponds to TRBD1 (5 bases). This CDR3 has 11 residues. Per germline, CDR1 WSHSY and CDR2 SAAADI. The V and J ends lost 7 bases and 11 bases respectively, with 14 bases between them. Here the CDR3 DNA reads TGCGCCAGCACTCCCGGGCCAGGGGCTTTCTTT. Encoded protein: CASTPGPGAFF.

This clone was seen just once. The chain is built from TRBV5-4 and TRBJ1-6, with TRBD1 identical over 9 bases. This CDR3 has 15 residues. The trim removed 5 bases at V and 3 bases at J, leaving 3 bases unmatched. Germline CDR1 and CDR2: SGHNT and YYREEE (reference sequence). CDR3 DNA: TGTGCCAGCAGGACAGGGGGTAACTATAATTCACCCCTCCACTTT. Protein product: CASRTGGNYNSPLHF. Full variable domain (remainder filled in from reference TRBV5-4 and TRBJ1-6): ETGVTQSPTHLIKTRGQQVTLRCSSQSGHNTVSWYQQALGQGPQFIFQYYREEENGRGNFPPRFSGLQFPNYSSELNVNALELDDSALYLCASRTGGNYNSPLHFGNGTRLTVT.

V usage is TRBV27 and J usage is TRBJ2-2; D gene uncertain. The CDR3 is 16 residues long. CDR1 is MNHEY and CDR2 is SMNVEV in the germline V gene (reference sequence). The germline V and J ends were trimmed by 8 bases and 0 bases, with 16 bases remaining between them. Here the CDR3 reads CASSLKAFSNTGELFF. CDR3 sequence (DNA): TGTGCCAGCTCTTTAAAGGCCTTTTCGAACACCGGGGAGCTGTTTTTT.

The rearrangement links TRBV7-2 to TRBJ2-1; no reliable D call. CDR1 is SGHTA, CDR2 FQGNSA, per germline. With 2 bases removed from V and 4 bases from J, the gap between germline ends came to 6 bases. The CDR3 consists of 13 residues. The CDR3 nucleotides read TGTGCCAGCAGCTTACAAAGATACAATGAGCAGTTCTTC. Translated: CASSLQRYNEQFF.

The chain recombines TRBV19 with TRBJ2-5, with TRBD1 identical over 7 bases. CDR1 is LNHDA, CDR2 SQIVND, per germline (reference sequence). With V trimmed by 3 bases and J by 5 bases, 12 bases remained unmatched. This CDR3 is built from 16 residues. The DNA of the CDR3 is TGTGCCAGTAGTATTTCGAGAACAGGGGATGGGGAGACCCAGTACTTC. Translation: CASSISRTGDGETQYF. The full variable domain, its missing parts supplied by reference TRBV19 and TRBJ2-5, is DGGITQSPKYLFRKEGQNVTLSCEQNLNHDAMYWYRQDPGQGLRLIYYSQIVNDFQKGDIAEGYSVSREKKESFPLTVTSAQKNPTAFYLCASSISRTGDGETQYFGPGTRLLVL.

This clone showed up just once. The V call is TRBV4-3, the J call TRBJ1-5; unclear D gene. This CDR3 contains 13 residues. Trimming shortened V by 6 bases and J by 3 bases, and 9 bases separated the two germline ends. Germline values: CDR1 LGHNA, CDR2 YSLEER. The CDR3 DNA is TGCGCCAGCAGTTCCCAGGTCAATCAGCCCCAGCATTTT. Translated: CASSSQVNQPQHF.

The CDR3 DNA reads as TGTGCCAGCAGCCCTAGGGGGAGGAGCACAGATACGCAGTATTTT. Protein product: CASSPRGRSTDTQYF. The J gene is TRBJ2-3, the V gene TRBV28, with D perhaps TRBD1 or TRBD2 (6 bases each). This CDR3 spans 15 amino acids. V lost 6 bases and J 0 bases, leaving 13 bases between the germline ends. Looked up from germline, CDR1 is MDHEN and CDR2 is SYDVKM.

The V and J genes are TRBV15 and TRBJ2-7, with 7 bases that match TRBD2. The CDR3 sequence is 17 residues long. The V gene end was trimmed by 1 base and the J gene end by 3 bases; junction bases not matched to a gene: 12. Germline CDR1 reads LNHNV; CDR2 reads YYDKDF (reference sequence). The DNA of the CDR3 is TGTGCCACCAGCAGAGGAGGGGCTAGCGGCCTTAACTACGAGCAGTACTTC. Encoded protein: CATSRGGASGLNYEQYF.

The J gene is TRBJ1-1, the V gene TRBV5-1; D is unclear. Looked up from germline, CDR1 is SGHRS and CDR2 is YFSETQ. The CDR3 runs to 15 residues. Trimming removed 1 base at V and 0 bases at J, with 10 bases between. CDR3 bases: TGCGCCAGCAGCTTGACCTCCGGGATGAACACTGAAGCTTTCTTT. It is translated as CASSLTSGMNTEAFF.

About this clone itself: Other DNA sequences of this sample code for an identical CDR3. The J gene is TRBJ2-7, the V gene TRBV28; D gene uncertain. Trimming left V 1 base short and J 6 bases short, with 7 bases between. The CDR3 sequence is 12 residues long. Germline V lookup: CDR1 MDHEN, CDR2 SYDVKM. The CDR3 sequence: CASSLLGGEQYF. The CDR3, as DNA: TGTGCCAGCAGTTTATTGGGCGGCGAGCAGTACTTC.

The chain uses TRBV4-1 and TRBJ2-5, with D possibly matching TRBD2 (6 bases). This CDR3 contains 15 residues. V was cut by 0 bases and J by 5 bases, with 13 bases left in between. Germline V CDR1 and CDR2: MGHRA, YSYEKL. The chain's CDR3 is CASSQDPGLGETQYF. CDR3 sequence (DNA): TGCGCCAGCAGCCAAGACCCGGGACTGGGGGAGACCCAGTACTTC.